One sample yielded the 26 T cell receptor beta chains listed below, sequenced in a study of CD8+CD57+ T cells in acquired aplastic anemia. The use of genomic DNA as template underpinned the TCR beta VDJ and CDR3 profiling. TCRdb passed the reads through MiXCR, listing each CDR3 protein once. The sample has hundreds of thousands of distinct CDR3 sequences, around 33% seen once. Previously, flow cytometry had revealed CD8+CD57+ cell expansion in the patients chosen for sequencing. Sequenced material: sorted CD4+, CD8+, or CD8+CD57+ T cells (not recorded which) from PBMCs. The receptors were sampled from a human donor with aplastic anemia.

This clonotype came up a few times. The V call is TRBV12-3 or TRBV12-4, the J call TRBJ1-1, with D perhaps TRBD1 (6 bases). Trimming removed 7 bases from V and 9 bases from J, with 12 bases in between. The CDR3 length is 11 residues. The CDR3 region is CASMWRGQAFF. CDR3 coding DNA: TGTGCCAGCATGTGGCGGGGGCAAGCTTTCTTT.

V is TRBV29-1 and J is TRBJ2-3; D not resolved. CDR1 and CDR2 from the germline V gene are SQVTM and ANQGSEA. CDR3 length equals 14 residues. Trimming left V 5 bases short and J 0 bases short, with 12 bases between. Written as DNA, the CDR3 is TGCAGCGTTAGAATTTGGGCTAGCACAGATACGCAGTATTTT. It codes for CSVRIWASTDTQYF.

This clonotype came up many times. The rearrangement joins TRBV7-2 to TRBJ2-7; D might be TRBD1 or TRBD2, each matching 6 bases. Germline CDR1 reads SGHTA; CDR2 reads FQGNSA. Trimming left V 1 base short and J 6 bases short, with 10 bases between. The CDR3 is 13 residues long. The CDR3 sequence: CASSLDREVEQYF. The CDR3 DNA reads TGTGCCAGCAGCTTAGACAGGGAGGTCGAGCAGTACTTC. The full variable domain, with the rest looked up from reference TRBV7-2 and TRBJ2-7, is GAGVSQSPSNKVTEKGKDVELRCDPISGHTALYWYRQSLGQGLEFLIYFQGNSAPDKSGLPSDRFSAERTGGSVSTLTIQRTQQEDSAVYLCASSLDREVEQYFGPGTRLTVT.

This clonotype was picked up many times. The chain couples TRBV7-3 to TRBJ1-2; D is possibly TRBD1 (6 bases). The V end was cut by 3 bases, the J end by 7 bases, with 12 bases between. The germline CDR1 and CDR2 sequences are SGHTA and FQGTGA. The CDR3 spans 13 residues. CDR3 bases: TGTGCCAGCAGCTTTACAGGGAACGCTGGCTACACCTTC. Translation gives CASSFTGNAGYTF. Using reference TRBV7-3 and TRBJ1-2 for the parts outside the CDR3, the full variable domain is GAGVSQTPSNKVTEKGKYVELRCDPISGHTALYWYRQSLGQGPEFLIYFQGTGAADDSGLPNDRFFAVRPEGSVSTLKIQRTERGDSAVYLCASSFTGNAGYTFGSGTRLTVV.

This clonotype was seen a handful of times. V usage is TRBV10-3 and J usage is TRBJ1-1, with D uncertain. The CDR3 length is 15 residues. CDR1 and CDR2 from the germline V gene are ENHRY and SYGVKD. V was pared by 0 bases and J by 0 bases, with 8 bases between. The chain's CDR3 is CAISESQALNTEAFF. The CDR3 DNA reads TGTGCCATCAGTGAGTCGCAGGCCTTGAACACTGAAGCTTTCTTT.

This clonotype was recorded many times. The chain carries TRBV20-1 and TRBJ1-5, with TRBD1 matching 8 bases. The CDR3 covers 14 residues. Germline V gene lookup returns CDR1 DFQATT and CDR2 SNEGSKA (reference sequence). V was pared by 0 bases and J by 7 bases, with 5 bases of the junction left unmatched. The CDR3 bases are TGCAGTGCTAGAGAGGACAGGGTTGGACAGCCCCAGCATTTT. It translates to CSAREDRVGQPQHF.

Here the CDR3 DNA reads TGTGCCAGCAGACGGAGAGACAGGAAGATTACCTACGAGCAGTACTTC. It translates to CASRRRDRKITYEQYF. The rearrangement joins TRBV10-3 to TRBJ2-7; D is perhaps TRBD1 (6 bases). Germline V CDR1 and CDR2: ENHRY, SYGVKD. The CDR3 covers 16 residues. Trimming shortened V by 10 bases and J by 2 bases, and 24 bases separated the two germline ends.

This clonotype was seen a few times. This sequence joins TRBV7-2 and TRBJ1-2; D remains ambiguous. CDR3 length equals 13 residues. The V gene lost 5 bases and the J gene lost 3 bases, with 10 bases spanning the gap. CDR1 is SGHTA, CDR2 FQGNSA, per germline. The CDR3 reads CASSQSVDYGYTF. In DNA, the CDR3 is TGTGCCAGCAGCCAATCGGTAGACTATGGCTACACCTTC.

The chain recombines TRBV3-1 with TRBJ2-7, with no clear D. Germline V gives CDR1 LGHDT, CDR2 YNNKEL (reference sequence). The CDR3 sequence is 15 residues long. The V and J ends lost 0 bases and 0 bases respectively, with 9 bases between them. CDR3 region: CASSQDLTFSYEQYF. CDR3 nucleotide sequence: TGTGCCAGCAGCCAAGATCTTACGTTCTCCTACGAGCAGTACTTC.

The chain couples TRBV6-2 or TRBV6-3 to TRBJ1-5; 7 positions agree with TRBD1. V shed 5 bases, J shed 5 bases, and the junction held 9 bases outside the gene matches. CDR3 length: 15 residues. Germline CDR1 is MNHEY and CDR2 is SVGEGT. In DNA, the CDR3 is TGTGCCAGCAGTAGGAGACAGGGAACATATCAGCCCCAGCATTTT. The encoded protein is CASSRRQGTYQPQHF.

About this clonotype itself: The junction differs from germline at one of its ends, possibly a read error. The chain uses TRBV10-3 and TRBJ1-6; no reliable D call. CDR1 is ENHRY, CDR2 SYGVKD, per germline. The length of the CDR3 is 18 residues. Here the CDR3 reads CASSFTPPIGINNSPLHF. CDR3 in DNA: TGTGCCAGCAGTTTTACCCCGCCGATAGGGATAAACAATTCACCCCTCCACTTT.

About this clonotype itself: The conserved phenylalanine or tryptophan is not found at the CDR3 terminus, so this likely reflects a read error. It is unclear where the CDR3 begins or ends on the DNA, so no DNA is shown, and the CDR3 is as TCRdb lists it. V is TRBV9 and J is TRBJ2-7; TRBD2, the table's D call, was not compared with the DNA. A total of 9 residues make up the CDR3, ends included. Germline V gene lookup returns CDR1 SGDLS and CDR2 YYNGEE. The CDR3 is CASSVSSTS.

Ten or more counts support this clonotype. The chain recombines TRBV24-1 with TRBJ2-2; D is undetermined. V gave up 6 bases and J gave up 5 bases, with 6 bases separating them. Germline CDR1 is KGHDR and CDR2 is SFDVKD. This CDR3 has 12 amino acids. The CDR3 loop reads CATSKGTGELFF. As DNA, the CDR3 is TGTGCCACCAGTAAGGGTACCGGGGAGCTGTTTTTT.

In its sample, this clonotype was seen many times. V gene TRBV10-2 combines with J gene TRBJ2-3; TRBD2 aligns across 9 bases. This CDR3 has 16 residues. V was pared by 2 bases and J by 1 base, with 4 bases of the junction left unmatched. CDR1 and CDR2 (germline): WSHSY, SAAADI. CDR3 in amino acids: CASSERRLAGTDTQYF. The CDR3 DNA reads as TGCGCCAGCAGTGAGCGGAGACTAGCGGGCACAGATACGCAGTATTTT.

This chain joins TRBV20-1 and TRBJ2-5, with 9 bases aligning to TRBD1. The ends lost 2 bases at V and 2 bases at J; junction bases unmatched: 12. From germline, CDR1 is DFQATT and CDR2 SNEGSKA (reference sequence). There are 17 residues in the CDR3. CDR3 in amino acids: CSARIPPGQGTQETQYF. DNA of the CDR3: TGCAGTGCTAGAATCCCCCCGGGACAGGGCACTCAAGAGACCCAGTACTTC.

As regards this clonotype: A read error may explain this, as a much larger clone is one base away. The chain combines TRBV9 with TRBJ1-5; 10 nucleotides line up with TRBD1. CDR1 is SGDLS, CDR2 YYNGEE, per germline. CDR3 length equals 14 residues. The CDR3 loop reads CASSGDRGDQPQHF. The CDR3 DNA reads TGCGCCAGCAGCGGGGACAGGGGAGATCAGCCCCAGCATTTT. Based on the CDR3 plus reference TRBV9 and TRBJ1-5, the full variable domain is DSGVTQTPKHLITATGQRVTLRCSPRSGDLSVYWYQQSLDQGLQFLIQYYNGEERAKGNILERFSAQQFPDLHSELNLSSLELGDSALYFCASSGDRGDQPQHFGDGTRLSIL.

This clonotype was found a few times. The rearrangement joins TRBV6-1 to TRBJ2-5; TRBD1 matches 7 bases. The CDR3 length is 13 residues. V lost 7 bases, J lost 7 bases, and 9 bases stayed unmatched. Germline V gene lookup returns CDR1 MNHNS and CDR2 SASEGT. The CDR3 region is CASIRTGLGTQYF. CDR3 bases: TGTGCCAGCATCCGGACAGGCCTAGGGACCCAGTACTTC.

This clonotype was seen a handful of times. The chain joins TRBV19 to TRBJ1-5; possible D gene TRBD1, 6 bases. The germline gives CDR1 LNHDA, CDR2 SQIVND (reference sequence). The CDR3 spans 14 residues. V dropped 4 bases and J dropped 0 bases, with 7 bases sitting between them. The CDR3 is CASSKQGSNQPQHF. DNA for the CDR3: TGTGCCAGTAGTAAACAGGGTAGCAATCAGCCCCAGCATTTT.

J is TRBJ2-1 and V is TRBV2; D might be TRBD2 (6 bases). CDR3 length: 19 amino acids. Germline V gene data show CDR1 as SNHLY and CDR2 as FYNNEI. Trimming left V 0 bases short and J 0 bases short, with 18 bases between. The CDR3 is CASSEAPGGGLNSYNEQFF. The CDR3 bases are TGTGCCAGCAGTGAAGCTCCCGGGGGTGGGCTCAACTCCTACAATGAGCAGTTCTTC.

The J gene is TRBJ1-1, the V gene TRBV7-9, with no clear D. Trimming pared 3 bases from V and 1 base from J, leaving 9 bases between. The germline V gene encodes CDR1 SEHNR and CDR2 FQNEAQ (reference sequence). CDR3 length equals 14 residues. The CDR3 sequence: CASSLSSGNTEAFF. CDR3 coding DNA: TGTGCCAGCAGCTTGTCATCCGGGAACACTGAAGCTTTCTTT.

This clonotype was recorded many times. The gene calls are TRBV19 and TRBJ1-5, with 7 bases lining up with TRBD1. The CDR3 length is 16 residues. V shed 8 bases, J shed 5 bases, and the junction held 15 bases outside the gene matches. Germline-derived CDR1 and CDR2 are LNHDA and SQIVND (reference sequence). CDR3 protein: CASRLAPYRGDQPQHF. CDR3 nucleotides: TGTGCCAGTCGGTTGGCCCCCTACAGGGGAGATCAGCCCCAGCATTTT.

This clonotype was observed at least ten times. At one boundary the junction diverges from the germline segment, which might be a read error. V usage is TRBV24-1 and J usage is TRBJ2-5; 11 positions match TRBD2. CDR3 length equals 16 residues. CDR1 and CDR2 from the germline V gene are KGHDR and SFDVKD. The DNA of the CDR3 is TGTGCCACCAGTGCTTTGGGACTAGCGGACCAAGAGACCCAGTACTTC. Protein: CATSALGLADQETQYF.

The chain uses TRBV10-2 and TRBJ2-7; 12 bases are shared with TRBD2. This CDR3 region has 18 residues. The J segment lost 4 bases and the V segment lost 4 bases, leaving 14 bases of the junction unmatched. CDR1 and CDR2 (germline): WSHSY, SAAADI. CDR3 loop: CASSGANLLAGGVYEQYF. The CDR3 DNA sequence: TGCGCCAGCAGTGGAGCGAACCTGCTAGCGGGAGGGGTGTACGAGCAGTACTTC.

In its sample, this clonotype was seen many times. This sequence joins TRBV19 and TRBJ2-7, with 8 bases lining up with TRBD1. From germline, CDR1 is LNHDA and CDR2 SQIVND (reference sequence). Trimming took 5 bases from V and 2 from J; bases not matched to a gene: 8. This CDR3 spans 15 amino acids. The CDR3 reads CASSGRDRHAYEQYF. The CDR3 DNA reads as TGTGCCAGTAGTGGCCGGGACAGGCATGCCTACGAGCAGTACTTC.

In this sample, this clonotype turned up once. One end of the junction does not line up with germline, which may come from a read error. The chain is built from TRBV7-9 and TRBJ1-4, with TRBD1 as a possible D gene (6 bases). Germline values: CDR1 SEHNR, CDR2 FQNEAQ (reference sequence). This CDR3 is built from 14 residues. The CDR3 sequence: CAGSLRTEDEKLFF. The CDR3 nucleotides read TGTGCCGGCAGCTTACGGACAGAGGATGAAAAACTGTTTTTT.

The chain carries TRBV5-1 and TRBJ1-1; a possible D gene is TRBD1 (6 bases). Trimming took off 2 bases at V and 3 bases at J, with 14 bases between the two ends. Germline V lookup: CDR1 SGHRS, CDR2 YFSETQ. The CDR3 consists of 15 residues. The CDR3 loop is CASSFLGPGDTEAFF. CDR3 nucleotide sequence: TGCGCCAGCAGCTTCCTAGGGCCAGGGGACACTGAAGCTTTCTTT. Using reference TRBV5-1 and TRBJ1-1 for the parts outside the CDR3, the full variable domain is KAGVTQTPRYLIKTRGQQVTLSCSPISGHRSVSWYQQTPGQGLQFLFEYFSETQRNKGNFPGRFSGRQFSNSRSEMNVSTLELGDSALYLCASSFLGPGDTEAFFGQGTRLTVV.